These 16 T cell receptor beta chains were sequenced from one sample in a study of cytomegalovirus exposure and HLA in healthy donors. It was with 60 Vbeta and 13 Jbeta primers that the PCR ran. The assay was immunoSEQ multiplex PCR, and TCRdb's table has in-frame clones only and misses some. The sample consists of approximately 100,000 clones, 60% to 65% of them appearing once. Sequencing used PBMCs. These receptors were collected from a human donor in good health.

V usage is TRBV5-4 and J usage is TRBJ1-1, with a possible D match to TRBD1 (6 bases). The V end lost 4 bases, the J end lost 1 base, and 14 bases lay between the germline ends. The CDR3 length is 15 residues. Germline V gene data show CDR1 as SGHNT and CDR2 as YYREEE (reference sequence). In DNA form, the CDR3 reads TGTGCCAGCAGCCTACAACAGGGACCGAACACTGAAGCTTTCTTT. Translated, it gives CASSLQQGPNTEAFF.

The chain combines TRBV4-1 with TRBJ2-1; TRBD1 matches 8 bases. Germline CDR1 is MGHRA and CDR2 is YSYEKL. The CDR3 contains 15 residues. Germline trimming cut 8 bases from V and 3 bases from J; bases unmatched to any gene: 9. CDR3 DNA: TGCGCCAGCGACCCGGGCAGGGGGCTCTACAATGAGCAGTTCTTC. Translating it yields CASDPGRGLYNEQFF.

In DNA form, the CDR3 reads TGTGCCAGCAGTTACAGGGGGGGGGAGACCCAGTACTTC. Translated, it gives CASSYRGGETQYF. The V call is TRBV6-6, the J call TRBJ2-5, with TRBD2 as a possible D gene (7 bases). Germline CDR1 is MNHNY and CDR2 is SVGAGI (reference sequence). The germline V and J ends were trimmed by 2 bases and 5 bases, with 9 bases remaining between them. CDR3 length: 13 amino acids.

The J gene is TRBJ1-1, the V gene TRBV6-1; D gene uncertain. The V gene lost 8 bases and the J gene lost 4 bases, with 14 bases spanning the gap. CDR1 is MNHNS and CDR2 is SASEGT in the germline V gene. This CDR3 has 13 residues. CDR3 protein: CASDTGFGTEAFF. The CDR3, as DNA: TGTGCCAGCGATACGGGGTTTGGCACTGAAGCTTTCTTT.

The sample holds one count of this clone. The genes are TRBV7-2 and TRBJ1-1; TRBD1 is a possible D gene (5 bases). This CDR3 is built from 16 residues. Germline CDR1 is SGHTA and CDR2 is FQGNSA. V lost 5 bases and J lost 1, with 17 bases in between. Written as DNA, the CDR3 is TGTGCCAGCAGCCTGGGGGAGGGGTGGAAGAACACTGAAGCTTTCTTT. Translation gives CASSLGEGWKNTEAFF.

This clone has a handful of counts. This chain joins TRBV7-2 and TRBJ1-2, with a tentative D call TRBD1 (6 bases). CDR1 SGHTA and CDR2 FQGNSA come from the germline V gene. The CDR3 is made up of 13 amino acids. V lost 4 bases and J 9 bases, leaving 15 bases between the germline ends. The CDR3 is CASSYGQTVSYTF. The CDR3 DNA reads TGTGCCAGCAGCTACGGACAGACCGTAAGCTACACCTTC.

The chain joins TRBV11-1 to TRBJ2-3; 9 nucleotides align to TRBD2. The CDR3 consists of 16 residues. V lost 5 bases, J lost 5 bases, and 11 bases stayed unmatched. The germline V gene encodes CDR1 SGHAT and CDR2 FQDESV (reference sequence). This CDR3 reads CASSPLAGSGGDTQYF. DNA for the CDR3: TGTGCCAGCAGCCCCCTAGCGGGGTCGGGAGGAGATACGCAGTATTTT.

This sequence joins TRBV5-1 and TRBJ1-2; tentative D call: TRBD1 (6 bases). The CDR3 is 12 residues long. Trimming removed 1 base from V and 7 bases from J, with 8 bases in between. CDR1 and CDR2 from the germline V gene are SGHRS and YFSETQ. The CDR3 DNA reads as TGCGCCAGCAGCTTGACAGGGCCTGGCTACACCTTC. This sequence encodes CASSLTGPGYTF.

The chain couples TRBV7-2 to TRBJ2-1; 9 bases align to TRBD1. The CDR3 is 14 amino acids. Germline trimming cut 5 bases from V and 7 bases from J; bases unmatched to any gene: 6. The V gene's germline CDR1 is SGHTA and CDR2 FQGNSA. The CDR3 DNA reads TGTGCCAGCAGCCGCCCCGGGACAGGGAATGAGCAGTTCTTC. Protein product: CASSRPGTGNEQFF.

The chain links TRBV5-5 to TRBJ1-1, with D possibly TRBD1 on 5 matching bases. The CDR3 has 14 residues. Trimming cost V 1 base and J 2 bases, with 9 bases left between them. Germline assignment: CDR1 SGHKS and CDR2 YYEKEE (reference sequence). CDR3 loop: CASSLYGGNTEAFF. DNA for the CDR3: TGTGCCAGCAGCTTGTACGGGGGAAACACTGAAGCTTTCTTT.

The chain is built from TRBV11-2 and TRBJ2-7; 8 nucleotides match TRBD1. The CDR3 length is 15 residues. CDR1 is SGHAT, CDR2 FQNNGV, per germline. With V trimmed by 5 bases and J by 6 bases, 12 bases remained unmatched. The CDR3 bases are TGTGCCAGCAGCGTATTCCAGGGGGCAGAAGGCGAGCAGTACTTC. Amino acid sequence: CASSVFQGAEGEQYF.

The sample holds a few counts of this clone. V and J are TRBV4-1 and TRBJ1-1; D unresolved. The CDR3 is 13 residues long. Germline values: CDR1 MGHRA, CDR2 YSYEKL. V was shortened by 1 base and J by 10 bases, with 13 bases between the two germline ends. The DNA of the CDR3 is TGCGCCAGCAGCCAAGTGGGGAGGGATAGAGCTTTCTTT. It encodes CASSQVGRDRAFF.

This sequence joins TRBV5-5 and TRBJ2-7; 9 nucleotides match TRBD1. With 1 base clipped from V and 3 bases from J, the junction kept 2 bases outside the gene matches. The CDR3 covers 14 residues. The germline V gene has CDR1 SGHKS and CDR2 YYEKEE (reference sequence). The CDR3 bases are TGTGCCAGCAGCTTGCTGACAGGGGGCTACGAGCAGTACTTC. This codes for CASSLLTGGYEQYF.

Only one count was recorded for this clone. The chain recombines TRBV5-1 with TRBJ1-2, with 7 bases that match TRBD1. The J segment lost 2 bases and the V segment lost 6 bases, leaving 10 bases of the junction unmatched. This CDR3 comprises 15 residues. Germline CDR1 is SGHRS and CDR2 is YFSETQ. The CDR3 protein is CASTIGGGGNYGYTF. In nucleotides, the CDR3 is TGCGCCAGCACCATAGGGGGCGGCGGAAACTATGGCTACACCTTC.

The rearrangement links TRBV7-9 to TRBJ2-2; 8 bases match TRBD2. The V gene's germline CDR1 is SEHNR and CDR2 FQNEAQ (reference sequence). CDR3 length equals 15 residues. The trim removed 8 bases at V and 6 bases at J, leaving 11 bases unmatched. The CDR3 sequence: CASGRGGPSAGELFF. The CDR3 DNA is TGTGCCAGCGGCCGGGGGGGGCCGTCCGCCGGGGAGCTGTTTTTT.

The V and J genes are TRBV6-6 and TRBJ2-2; a possible D gene is TRBD2 (7 bases). Germline CDR1 is MNHNY and CDR2 is SVGAGI (reference sequence). The CDR3 spans 15 residues. V lost 6 bases and J 5 bases, leaving 16 bases between the germline ends. The CDR3 region has the DNA TGTGCCAGCAGCCTCTTGAGGGGGGGAACCGGGGAGCTGTTTTTT. It specifies CASSLLRGGTGELFF.